The entry below gives a single TCR beta chain sequence along with its context. The data derive from a study of CD8+ T cells in alopecia areata. Investigators isolated RNA and reverse transcribed it into cDNA to act as the sequencing template. Using immunoSEQ multiplex PCR, the repertoire was profiled, and TCRdb retains in-frame clones only, with some absent. The repertoire holds some 150,000 clones, with about 72% as singletons. Germline CDR1 and CDR2: SGHDT and YYEEEE. V shed 2 bases, J shed 6 bases, and the junction held 13 bases outside the gene matches. The length of the CDR3 is 16 residues. Those with alopecia areata gave lesional scalp punch biopsies and peripheral blood.

V usage is TRBV5-6 and J usage is TRBJ2-5, with TRBD1 identical over 7 bases. The sample was CD8+ T cells sorted from blood, taken at week 0. This receptor was obtained from a human donor with alopecia areata. The CDR3 here is CASSFPSGTEYKTQYF. The CDR3 nucleotides read TGTGCCAGCAGCTTCCCATCCGGGACAGAGTATAAGACCCAGTACTTC.